The next 31 T cell receptor beta chains were all read from a single sample in a study of T cell responses to AZD1222 COVID-19 vaccine listed by TCRdb under 2021. Read against the paper, the sample's time point label means: about 28 days (+/-7) after the second vaccine dose. Library generation was performed with the immunoSEQ multiplex PCR assay. This immuneACCESS table, as held by TCRdb, lists in-frame sequences with V and J called but not all clones. Of the missing ones, under half trace to an unresolved V gene in checked studies; the others have no known cause. Recorded for this sample are some 42,000 clones; 75% to 90% of them occurred a single time. The biggest ten clones account for over 15% of the sample. The sample in question was peripheral blood, obtained 28 days after the second AZD1222 dose. The receptor set was obtained from an adult who received the AZD1222 COVID-19 vaccine.

V is TRBV4-1 and J is TRBJ1-5; maybe TRBD1 (5 bases). The V and J ends lost 0 bases and 7 bases respectively, with 13 bases between them. Germline V gene sequence: CDR1 MGHRA, CDR2 YSYEKL. The CDR3 loop spans 15 amino acids. Written as DNA, the CDR3 is TGCGCCAGCAGCCAAGATGCGGGGGTCGAGCAGCCCCAGCATTTT. Its translation is CASSQDAGVEQPQHF.

This sequence joins TRBV7-9 and TRBJ1-2, with 10 bases lining up with TRBD1. The germline CDR1 and CDR2 sequences are SEHNR and FQNEAQ (reference sequence). The V segment lost 6 bases and the J segment 6 bases; nucleotides outside the gene matches: 10. The CDR3 covers 15 residues. This chain's CDR3 is CASRPGTGTGDGYTF. In DNA, the CDR3 is TGTGCCAGCAGACCAGGGACCGGGACAGGGGATGGCTACACCTTC.

The chain employs TRBV7-2 and TRBJ2-5; tentatively, D is TRBD2 (5 bases). The germline CDR1 and CDR2 sequences are SGHTA and FQGNSA. The CDR3 runs 13 residues. With 5 bases removed from V and 5 bases from J, the gap between germline ends came to 12 bases. The CDR3 bases are TGTGCCAGCAGCCCCGGGGAAAGGGAGACCCAGTACTTC. Translated, it gives CASSPGERETQYF.

The chain combines TRBV5-4 with TRBJ2-7, with D tentatively TRBD2 (6 bases). The CDR3 contains 14 residues. The germline gives CDR1 SGHNT, CDR2 YYREEE (reference sequence). V dropped 5 bases and J dropped 7 bases, with 19 bases sitting between them. DNA for the CDR3: TGTGCCAGCAGGGAGGGCGTGAGGACGGGTGAGCAGTACTTC. Translation gives CASREGVRTGEQYF.

The chain is built from TRBV19 and TRBJ2-7; D possibly matches TRBD1 or TRBD2 (6 bases each). V lost 7 bases, J lost 0 bases, and 16 bases lay in between. The CDR3 extends over 15 amino acids. CDR1 LNHDA and CDR2 SQIVND come from the germline V gene (reference sequence). In nucleotides, the CDR3 is TGTGCCAGTACCACGGGACACGGGAGCTCCTACGAGCAGTACTTC. Amino acids: CASTTGHGSSYEQYF.

CDR3 in amino acids: CASSLGQPNSPLHF. The CDR3 DNA sequence: TGTGCCAGCAGCTTGGGACAACCTAATTCACCCCTCCACTTT. This chain links TRBV5-8 with TRBJ1-6; D not resolved. Germline V CDR1 and CDR2: SGHTS, YDEGEE. This CDR3 has 14 residues. V lost 0 bases and J lost 6, with 7 bases in between. Using reference TRBV5-8 and TRBJ1-6 for the parts outside the CDR3, the full variable domain is EAGVTQSPTHLIKTRGQQATLRCSPISGHTSVYWYQQALGLGLQFLLWYDEGEERNRGNFPPRFSGRQFPNYSSELNVNALELEDSALYLCASSLGQPNSPLHFGNGTRLTVT.

The chain couples TRBV7-9 to TRBJ1-1; no clear D gene. V was cut by 1 base and J by 5 bases, with 8 bases left in between. This CDR3 region has 13 residues. In germline, CDR1 is SEHNR, CDR2 FQNEAQ (reference sequence). The CDR3 reads CASSLDVETEAFF. In nucleotides, the CDR3 is TGTGCCAGCAGCTTAGACGTCGAAACTGAAGCTTTCTTT.

V usage is TRBV30 and J usage is TRBJ1-2, with no clear D. Germline V gene lookup returns CDR1 GTSNPN and CDR2 SVGIG (reference sequence). This CDR3 spans 13 amino acids. The V and J ends lost 2 bases and 0 bases respectively, with 7 bases between them. The CDR3 DNA follows: TGTGCCTGGAGTACCGAAGCTAACTATGGCTACACCTTC. It yields the protein CAWSTEANYGYTF.

V usage is TRBV18 and J usage is TRBJ2-3; the D call may be TRBD1 or TRBD2 (5 bases each). CDR1 KGHSH and CDR2 LQKENI come from the germline V gene. V was shortened by 4 bases and J by 2 bases, with 16 bases between the two germline ends. The CDR3 runs to 16 residues. CDR3 protein: CASSQGPSLLTDTQYF. The CDR3, as DNA: TGTGCCAGCTCACAGGGACCGTCTTTACTCACAGATACGCAGTATTTT.

The rearrangement joins TRBV27 to TRBJ2-7; no reliable D call. Germline-derived CDR1 and CDR2 are MNHEY and SMNVEV (reference sequence). The CDR3 extends over 10 amino acids. Trimming pared 8 bases from V and 5 bases from J, leaving 7 bases between. The CDR3 DNA follows: TGTGCCAGCGGTCGGGACGAGCAGTACTTC. Translation gives CASGRDEQYF.

The J gene is TRBJ1-4, the V gene TRBV11-2; TRBD1 might be the D (5 bases). Trimming took 5 bases from V and 7 from J, leaving 29 bases between them. Germline CDR1 is SGHAT and CDR2 is FQNNGV. CDR3 length equals 19 residues. This CDR3 reads CASSVSWVLGHTTGEKLFF. CDR3 nucleotide sequence: TGTGCCAGCAGCGTCAGCTGGGTCCTAGGACATACAACGGGTGAAAAACTGTTTTTT.

V gene TRBV20-1 combines with J gene TRBJ2-3; D not certain. Per germline, CDR1 DFQATT and CDR2 SNEGSKA (reference sequence). The CDR3 extends over 12 amino acids. V was pared by 3 bases and J by 8 bases, with 12 bases between. CDR3 amino acids: CSASLGEATQYF. The DNA for the CDR3 is TGCAGTGCTAGTCTAGGCGAGGCTACGCAGTATTTT.

This clone has a handful of counts. The chain uses TRBV20-1 and TRBJ1-5; D perhaps matches TRBD1 (5 bases). Germline CDR1 and CDR2: DFQATT and SNEGSKA (reference sequence). The CDR3 length is 16 residues. The germline V and J ends were trimmed by 3 bases and 3 bases, with 18 bases remaining between them. The CDR3 spells CSASDLGTATNQPQHF. CDR3 sequence (DNA): TGCAGTGCTAGTGATCTTGGGACCGCCACCAATCAGCCCCAGCATTTT.

J is TRBJ1-1 and V is TRBV9; 7 bases fit TRBD1. V was clipped by 0 bases and J by 5 bases; unmatched bases: 7. CDR1 and CDR2 (germline): SGDLS, YYNGEE. The CDR3 consists of 15 residues. DNA for the CDR3: TGTGCCAGCAGCGTAGATGGCAGGGGGAGGACTGAAGCTTTCTTT. Translation gives CASSVDGRGRTEAFF. Full variable domain (outside the CDR3, taken from reference TRBV9 and TRBJ1-1): DSGVTQTPKHLITATGQRVTLRCSPRSGDLSVYWYQQSLDQGLQFLIQYYNGEERAKGNILERFSAQQFPDLHSELNLSSLELGDSALYFCASSVDGRGRTEAFFGQGTRLTVV.

Only one count was recorded for this clone. The CDR3 DNA follows: TGTGCCAGCAGCTCCCTGGGCCCGGTTAAAGTGCTGTTTTTT. Amino acid sequence: CASSSLGPVKVLFF. The rearrangement uses TRBV11-2 and TRBJ1-4, with unresolved D. Germline values: CDR1 SGHAT, CDR2 FQNNGV. Trimming pared 4 bases from V and 14 bases from J, leaving 20 bases between. The length of the CDR3 is 14 residues.

V and J are TRBV19 and TRBJ1-1, with 7 nucleotides matching TRBD1. V was pared by 4 bases and J by 4 bases, with 12 bases of the junction left unmatched. The germline V gene encodes CDR1 LNHDA and CDR2 SQIVND (reference sequence). The CDR3 is made up of 16 amino acids. The chain's CDR3 is CASSTRTGPGGTEAFF. The CDR3 region has the DNA TGTGCCAGTAGTACCAGGACAGGCCCCGGGGGCACTGAAGCTTTCTTT.

The CDR3 DNA is TGTGCCAGCTCGCCCACTACAAATGAAGCTTTCTTT. Translated: CASSPTTNEAFF. The gene calls are TRBV18 and TRBJ1-1, with D unclear. The V gene lost 6 bases and the J gene lost 7 bases, with 12 bases spanning the gap. The CDR3 is made up of 12 amino acids. Germline assignment: CDR1 KGHSH and CDR2 LQKENI.

The J gene is TRBJ1-1, the V gene TRBV6-5; the D is unclear. The CDR3 spans 14 residues. CDR1 and CDR2 (germline): MNHEY, SVGAGI. V was clipped by 6 bases and J by 1 base, with 12 bases between them. CDR3: CASSSRTRNTEAFF. Here the CDR3 DNA reads TGTGCCAGCAGCTCCCGGACGCGGAACACTGAAGCTTTCTTT.

This sequence joins TRBV7-9 and TRBJ1-4, with 9 bases matching TRBD1. The CDR3 consists of 15 residues. With 5 bases clipped from V and 8 bases from J, the junction kept 9 bases outside the gene matches. Germline V CDR1 and CDR2: SEHNR, FQNEAQ (reference sequence). CDR3 sequence: CASSPSRDRAEKLFF. The CDR3 DNA reads TGTGCCAGCAGCCCGAGCCGGGACAGGGCCGAAAAACTGTTTTTT.

The chain joins TRBV3-1 (or the pseudogene TRBV3-2) to TRBJ2-3; D is tentatively TRBD1 or TRBD2 (6 bases each). Germline V gene data show CDR1 as LGHDT and CDR2 as YNNKEL (reference sequence). The CDR3 runs 14 residues. Between the trimmed V and J ends, which lost 3 bases and 5 bases, there was a span of 12 bases. The CDR3 DNA reads TGTGCCAGCAGCCATGATAGGGGGGTAGATACGCAGTATTTT. It specifies CASSHDRGVDTQYF.

J is TRBJ2-5 and V is TRBV14; TRBD1 matches at 7 bases. This CDR3 region has 14 residues. V lost 4 bases, J lost 4 bases, and 6 bases stayed unmatched. The germline V gene encodes CDR1 SGHDN and CDR2 FVKESK. CDR3 sequence: CASSLRQGGETQYF. The CDR3 DNA reads as TGTGCCAGCAGCCTCAGACAGGGTGGAGAGACCCAGTACTTC.

The sample holds one count of this clone. Germline is not matched at one junction end, which may reflect a read error. V is TRBV7-7 and J is TRBJ2-5, with a weak D call TRBD2 (5 bases). The CDR3 length is 15 residues. The germline CDR1 and CDR2 sequences are SSHAT and FNYEAQ (reference sequence). CDR3 in DNA: TGTGCTAGCAGCCCCCTTCCTACTAGATCCGAGACCCAGTACTTC. This translates into CASSPLPTRSETQYF. Filled out from reference TRBV7-7 and TRBJ2-5, the complete variable domain reads GAGVSQSPRYKVTKRGQDVTLRCDPISSHATLYWYQQALGQGPEFLTYFNYEAQPDKSGLPSDRFSAERPEGSISTLTIQRTEQRDSAMYRCASSPLPTRSETQYFGPGTRLLVL.

The sample holds one count of this clone. The rearrangement uses TRBV27 and TRBJ1-2, with D perhaps TRBD1 (6 bases). The germline V and J ends were trimmed by 2 bases and 7 bases, with 14 bases remaining between them. Germline CDR1 reads MNHEY; CDR2 reads SMNVEV (reference sequence). The CDR3 is made up of 14 amino acids. Written as DNA, the CDR3 is TGTGCCAGCAGTTTAACAGGGATCGGGAGTGGCTACACCTTC. Protein: CASSLTGIGSGYTF.

The chain carries TRBV18 and TRBJ2-7, with D unresolved. Germline V gene sequence: CDR1 KGHSH, CDR2 LQKENI. The CDR3 spans 11 residues. V shed 8 bases and J shed 0 bases, with 5 bases lying between them. CDR3 residues: CASQSSYEQYF. For the CDR3, the DNA is TGTGCCAGCCAAAGCTCCTACGAGCAGTACTTC.

The table lists this clone with a count of one. V and J are TRBV5-1 and TRBJ1-4, with 9 bases matching TRBD1. With V trimmed by 4 bases and J by 4 bases, 2 bases remained unmatched. Germline values: CDR1 SGHRS, CDR2 YFSETQ. This CDR3 has 14 residues. CDR3 loop: CASSMGQGNEKLFF. CDR3 nucleotides: TGCGCCAGCAGCATGGGACAGGGTAATGAAAAACTGTTTTTT.

The chain combines TRBV5-1 with TRBJ2-7, with 7 nucleotides matching TRBD1. This CDR3 contains 13 residues. Germline CDR1 and CDR2: SGHRS and YFSETQ. V was pared by 2 bases and J by 7 bases, with 6 bases of the junction left unmatched. CDR3 nucleotides: TGCGCCAGCAGCTTAGACAGGGTTGGGGAGCAGTACTTC. This codes for CASSLDRVGEQYF.

The CDR3 is CASSPRREGDFF. CDR3 nucleotide sequence: TGTGCCAGCAGTCCCCGAAGGGAAGGCGATTTCTTT. This sequence joins TRBV12-3 or TRBV12-4 and TRBJ1-1; D remains ambiguous. The CDR3 runs 12 residues. Trimming removed 5 bases at V and 13 bases at J, with 17 bases between.

V is TRBV11-1 and J is TRBJ2-1; the match to TRBD2 covers 7 bases. The V segment lost 4 bases and the J segment 2 bases; nucleotides outside the gene matches: 5. The CDR3 has 15 amino acids. CDR1 is SGHAT, CDR2 FQDESV, per germline (reference sequence). CDR3 nucleotide sequence: TGTGCCAGCAGCTCAAGCGGGACCCCCTACAATGAGCAGTTCTTC. This codes for CASSSSGTPYNEQFF.

The chain recombines TRBV29-1 with TRBJ2-1, with 9 bases identical to TRBD2. The CDR3 runs 15 residues. CDR1 and CDR2 from the germline V gene are SQVTM and ANQGSEA. With V trimmed by 0 bases and J by 5 bases, 5 bases remained unmatched. CDR3 sequence (DNA): TGCAGCGTTGAAGATGGGCGGGGGGGCCACAATGAGCAGTTCTTC. Translating gives CSVEDGRGGHNEQFF.

The chain uses TRBV9 and TRBJ1-6; D remains ambiguous. Germline V gives CDR1 SGDLS, CDR2 YYNGEE. Trimming took 4 bases from V and 0 from J, leaving 8 bases between them. CDR3 length: 15 residues. The chain's CDR3 is CASSRESSYNSPLHF. CDR3 coding DNA: TGTGCCAGCAGCCGGGAGTCCTCCTATAATTCACCCCTCCACTTT.

The chain uses TRBV11-2 and TRBJ2-3; tentatively, D is TRBD1 (6 bases). V was trimmed by 1 base and J by 6 bases, leaving 14 bases between them. Germline CDR1 SGHAT, CDR2 FQNNGV. This CDR3 is built from 15 residues. Here the CDR3 DNA reads TGTGCCAGCAGCTTAGTATGGACAGCCGTGGATACGCAGTATTTT. Amino acids: CASSLVWTAVDTQYF.